This record concerns one T cell receptor beta chain sequence. The antigen this receptor binds is unknown. This may be a read error: a much more frequent sequence differs by one nucleotide. This entry belongs to a study of T cells in Graves' hyperthyroidism and ophthalmopathy (dated by TCRdb to the late 2010s). Regarding the research as a whole: To identify TCR V-J signatures that set the groups apart, the researchers used a discovery cohort of more than 95 patients, made up of fewer than 50 with Graves' ophthalmopathy and some 58 with stable Graves' hyperthyroidism. Prospective prediction of ophthalmopathy was tested in an independent validation cohort consisting of 18 to 20 hyperthyroidism patients and approximately 16 patients who later progressed to ophthalmopathy. In more than five Graves' hyperthyroidism patients, the study also compared T-cell repertoires from thyroid tissue with T-cell repertoires from blood. Once sampling was done, hyperthyroidism patients were given methimazole at a starting dose of 30 mg daily, whereas ophthalmopathy patients were given high-dose intravenous methylprednisolone. The 80 to 100 discovery patients were randomly divided into training and test sets at a 7:3 ratio. According to the paper, TCR Vbeta CDR3 sequencing was carried out on 135 peripheral blood samples, which came from under 50 ophthalmopathy, around 75 hyperthyroidism and roughly 17 progressor patients. What the work shows at the level of the full study, not this receptor alone: In validation, the model predicted progression to ophthalmopathy with approximately 71% sensitivity and roughly 75% specificity, a median of approximately 6.7 months before onset. Ophthalmopathy was separated from stable hyperthyroidism by a 13 V-J signature model, with approximately 85% sensitivity and approximately 84% specificity obtained in cross-validation and 80%/75% obtained in testing. Sample size was not statistically predetermined, and blinding of investigators to group allocation was not performed. Blood samples also contained most of the expanded thyroid clonotypes (frequency above 0.001), which suggests that blood repertoires may reflect thyroid immune responses.

Any patient with an uncontrolled infection, another autoimmune disease, pregnancy or lactation was excluded. Diagnoses were established on the basis of clinical symptoms, serum thyroxine and TRAb, thyroid ultrasound, and orbital computed tomography. Trizol reagent was used to extract total RNA, and RNA quality was then checked on an Agilent 2100 Bioanalyzer. TCR beta CDR3 regions were amplified from RNA transcripts. For the first round of RT-PCR on the TCR CDR3, the HTBI primer set was used together with the Qiagen OneStep RT-PCR kit. A second multiplex PCR round built the libraries, followed by size selection and purification. Libraries were sequenced paired-end with 100 bp reads on an Illumina HiSeq2000. The authors' pipeline ran thus. Raw data were processed with SOAPnuke, discarding reads with adapters, uncalled bases, mean Phred below 15, or no exact constant-primer or identifier match. COPE v1.2.5 was used to merge the high-quality paired reads, and each unique nucleotide sequence was defined as a clonotype. MiTCR v1.1 was used to align the clonotypes against IMGT TRBV, TRBD and TRBJ reference segments. The analysis was restricted to V-J combinations with a frequency above 0.0001, which together covered 99.2% of the repertoires. The TCS score was defined as F50 (clonal expansion) divided by E x V (chaos), with BLOSUM62-based TCRdist calculated between CDR3 peptides within each V-J. Welch's t-statistics and random forest reduced 500 to 550 V-J features to 10 to 15, which were used in a naive Bayes classifier (R e1071). The similarity between thyroid and blood repertoires was quantified using the Morisita-Horn index. Using fastp trimming at Q25 and MiXCR clonotype assembly, TCRdb reanalyzed the public sequencing data and kept in-frame beta chains. For every CDR3 protein sequence, its rows merge into one entry that carries the most common genes and DNA. The V and J calls come from TCRdb's annotation, not from the publication. This sample is represented by over 650,000 distinct CDR3 sequences; 45% of them were singletons. The top ten hold under 8% of the sample.

The receptor's source is an adult man with Graves' disease, either hyperthyroidism or ophthalmopathy (not recorded which). The sample consisted of peripheral blood or thyroid tissue (not recorded which).

This receptor has the CDR3 CAIRGQGAEAFF. The bases are TGTGCCATCAGGGGACAGGGGGCTGAAGCTTTCTTT. The sequence links TRBV10-3 to TRBJ1-1; 11 junctional bases match TRBD1. In the germline V gene, CDR1 corresponds to ENHRY and CDR2 to SYGVKD. The CDR3 measures 12 amino acids from cysteine to phenylalanine. Of all the DNA, just the CDR3 is kept, 36 bases in frame from base 1. Unmatched junction bases come to 0, with V trimmed by 6 bases and J by 6 bases.